This TCR beta chain was captured by sequencing in a study of OX40 agonist ivuxolimab in advanced cancers. Turning to the study itself: Every 2 weeks, ivuxolimab was infused into the patients intravenously at between 0.01 and 10 mg/kg.

The V gene's germline CDR1 is MNHNY and CDR2 SVGAGI (reference sequence). The V and J ends lost 0 bases and 4 bases respectively, with 12 bases between them. This CDR3 is 15 amino acids long. Generated by immunoSEQ multiplex PCR, the TCRdb table keeps only in-frame clones and is missing some. The table lists roughly 53,000 clones, about four fifths of them singletons. The sample was CD4+ or CD8+ T cells sorted from blood, taken in a trial of the OX40 agonist ivuxolimab. The clonotype comes from an adult with an advanced solid tumor such as melanoma, head and neck, liver or kidney cancer. The gene calls are TRBV6-6 and TRBJ1-1, with a tentative D call TRBD1 (5 bases). The chain's CDR3 is CASSYSGREGTEAFF. As DNA, the CDR3 is TGTGCCAGCAGTTACTCGGGCAGGGAAGGCACTGAAGCTTTCTTT.